This T cell receptor beta chain was identified during a study of Siglec-9 on CD8 T cells in melanoma (dated by TCRdb to about 2019). Turning to the overall study: Siglec-9 expression on CD8+ T cells and the role of Siglec-9 in regulating T cells in the melanoma tumor microenvironment were investigated in the study. Paper-wide results and their limitations: According to the report, an effector memory CD8+ T-cell subset that seemed to build up inside melanoma tumors was both marked and regulated by Siglec-9.

V lost 5 bases and J lost 9 bases; the stretch between them is 26 bases long. The germline V gene specifies MDHEN as CDR1 and SYDVKM as CDR2. The cysteine opens and the phenylalanine closes a CDR3 of 17 amino acids. Just the 51-base CDR3 DNA is kept, in frame starting at base 1. The library was generated by the immunoSEQ multiplex PCR assay. In its TCRdb copy, this immuneACCESS table keeps in-frame sequences only and misses some clones. Where compared with another copy, unresolved V genes explain less than half of these, and the others have no known cause. Present in this sample are about 36,000 clones, 80% to 85% of which were seen just once. The ten biggest clones cover around 1.8% of the sample. To note about this clone: Which antigen it targets is not known. No base qualities exist here, and no much larger clone lies one base off it.

This TCR was recovered from a human donor in good health. The sample taken for sequencing was Siglec-9- CD8+ T cells sorted from blood. The cell subset or site label, as the study defines it: CD8 T cells lacking Siglec-9. The sequence is built from TRBV28 and TRBJ2-1; the D gene could be either TRBD1 or TRBD2, each agreeing at 5 bases. In nucleotides, the sequence is TGTGCCAGCAGTACGATAATTACAGGACTGGTCGTGGGTGAGCAGTTCTTC. Its protein is CASSTIITGLVVGEQFF.